This T cell receptor (beta chain) was recovered during a study of T cell repertoires in cytomegalovirus infection. In the study overall: Peptides in the study included HLA-C-restricted and HLA-B-restricted CMV epitopes. Both a matching HLA type and CMV infection were indicated by public TCR beta signatures.

MiXCR was run by TCRdb on the reads, yielding one entry per CDR3 protein. There are fewer than 350,000 distinct CDR3 sequences in the sample; approximately 32% occur only once, and roughly 20% lies in the top ten. The CDR3 is 15 amino acids. Germline V gene data show CDR1 as LNHDA and CDR2 as SQIVND (reference sequence). J was trimmed by 6 bases and V by 8 bases; bases with no gene match: 12. To note about this clonotype: Its antigen is still unknown.

The sequence was collected from a human donor in good health (CMV status not recorded). Some clones in this sample may be carry-over from other donors' samples. Sequenced here: cultured PBMCs, sampled from culture after CMV antigen stimulation. The J gene is TRBJ1-5, the V gene TRBV19, with TRBD1 matching over 8 bases. The CDR3: CASSPEQGAGQPQHF. CDR3 coding DNA: TGTGCCAGTTCTCCCGAGCAGGGGGCAGGTCAGCCCCAGCATTTT.